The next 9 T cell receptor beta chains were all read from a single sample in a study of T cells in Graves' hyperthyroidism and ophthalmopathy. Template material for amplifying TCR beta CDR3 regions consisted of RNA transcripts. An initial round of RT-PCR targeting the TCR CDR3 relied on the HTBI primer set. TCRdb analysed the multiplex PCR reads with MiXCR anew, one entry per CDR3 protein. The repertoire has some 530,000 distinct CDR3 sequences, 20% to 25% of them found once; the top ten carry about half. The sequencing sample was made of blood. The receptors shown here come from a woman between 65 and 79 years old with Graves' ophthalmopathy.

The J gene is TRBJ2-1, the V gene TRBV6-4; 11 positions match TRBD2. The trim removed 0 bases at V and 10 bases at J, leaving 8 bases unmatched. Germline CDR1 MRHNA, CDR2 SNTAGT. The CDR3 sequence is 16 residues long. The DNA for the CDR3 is TGTGCCAGCAGTGACTCGAGTACTAGCGGGAGCGGCGAGCAGTTCTTC. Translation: CASSDSSTSGSGEQFF.

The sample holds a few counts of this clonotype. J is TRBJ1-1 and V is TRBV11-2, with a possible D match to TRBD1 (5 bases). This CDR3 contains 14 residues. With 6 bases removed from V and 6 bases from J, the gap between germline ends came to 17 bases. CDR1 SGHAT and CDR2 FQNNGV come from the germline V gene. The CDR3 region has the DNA TGTGCCAGCAGACCCTACCAGGGCGCCCCTGAAGCTTTCTTT. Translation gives CASRPYQGAPEAFF.

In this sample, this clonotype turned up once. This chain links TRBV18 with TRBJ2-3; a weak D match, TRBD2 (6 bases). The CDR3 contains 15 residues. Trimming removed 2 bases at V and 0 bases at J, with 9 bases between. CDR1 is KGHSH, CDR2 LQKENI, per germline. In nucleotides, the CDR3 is TGTGCCAGCTCACCAAGGACTACTAGCACAGATACGCAGTATTTT. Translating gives CASSPRTTSTDTQYF.

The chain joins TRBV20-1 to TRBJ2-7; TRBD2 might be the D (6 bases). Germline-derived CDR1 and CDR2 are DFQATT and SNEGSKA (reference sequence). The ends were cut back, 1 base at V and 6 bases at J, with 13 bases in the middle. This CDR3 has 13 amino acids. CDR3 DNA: TGCAGTGCTAGAGGACTAGGACTCGGCGAGCAGTACTTC. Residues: CSARGLGLGEQYF.

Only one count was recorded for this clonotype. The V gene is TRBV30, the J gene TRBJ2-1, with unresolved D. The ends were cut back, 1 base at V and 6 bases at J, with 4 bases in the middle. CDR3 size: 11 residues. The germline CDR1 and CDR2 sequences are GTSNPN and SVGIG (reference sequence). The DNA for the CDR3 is TGTGCCTGGAGTGCGGTCAATGAGCAGTTCTTC. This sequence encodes CAWSAVNEQFF.

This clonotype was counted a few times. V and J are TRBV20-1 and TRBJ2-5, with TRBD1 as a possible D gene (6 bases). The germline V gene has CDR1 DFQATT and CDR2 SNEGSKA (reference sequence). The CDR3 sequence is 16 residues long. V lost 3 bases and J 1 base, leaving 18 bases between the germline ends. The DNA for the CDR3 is TGCAGTGCTAGGGGGACACTCAAGGGGCTCCAAGAGACCCAGTACTTC. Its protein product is CSARGTLKGLQETQYF.

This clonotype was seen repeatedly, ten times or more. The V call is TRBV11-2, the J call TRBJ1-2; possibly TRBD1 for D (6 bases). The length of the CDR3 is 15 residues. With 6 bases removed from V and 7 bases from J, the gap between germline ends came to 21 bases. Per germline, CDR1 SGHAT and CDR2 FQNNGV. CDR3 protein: CASRPHRTVLGGYTF. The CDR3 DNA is TGTGCCAGCAGGCCCCATCGGACAGTACTGGGTGGCTACACCTTC.

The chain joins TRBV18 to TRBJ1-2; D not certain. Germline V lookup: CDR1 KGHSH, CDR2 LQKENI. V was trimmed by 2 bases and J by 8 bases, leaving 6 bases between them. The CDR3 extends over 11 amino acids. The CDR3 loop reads CASSPGEGYTF. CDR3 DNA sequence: TGTGCCAGCTCACCAGGGGAAGGCTACACCTTC.

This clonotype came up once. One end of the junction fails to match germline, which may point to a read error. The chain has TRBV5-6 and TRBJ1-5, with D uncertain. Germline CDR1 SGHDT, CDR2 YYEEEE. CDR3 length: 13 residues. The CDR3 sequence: CASSLGSNEPQHF. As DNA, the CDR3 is TGTGCCAGCAGCCTGGGTAGCAATGAGCCCCAGCATTTT.